Listed below are T cell receptor beta chains from one sample, sequenced in a study of cytomegalovirus exposure and HLA in healthy donors. Clones were read by immunoSEQ multiplex PCR, and TCRdb kept only the in-frame ones, dropping some. This sample's table reports about 120,000 clones. Material for sequencing was PBMCs. These receptors all come from a man aged 18 to 29 in good health and CMV-seronegative. Both conserved end residues are part of each CDR3. Each record gives: J gene, D gene, CDR3 length, V gene, CDR3 protein, CDR3 DNA. A D gene is named only where the DNA matches it firmly.

>TRBJ1-2|TRBD1|14|TRBV28
CASSLTRGPFLETF
TGTGCCAGCAGTTTAACGAGGGGGCCCTTCCTTGAGACCTTC
>TRBJ1-5|TRBD1|14|TRBV19
CASLGGQGGQPQHF
TGTGCCAGCTTGGGGGGACAGGGAGGTCAGCCCCAGCATTTT
>TRBJ2-7|-|15|TRBV18
CASSPDRDSVYEQYF
TGTGCCAGCTCACCGGATCGTGACAGTGTATACGAGCAGTACTTC
>TRBJ1-5|-|15|TRBV19
CASRLGGVQYQPQHF
TGTGCCAGTCGGTTAGGGGGAGTTCAATATCAGCCCCAGCATTTT
>TRBJ1-1|TRBD1|15|TRBV28
CASSRIGQGRAEAFF
TGTGCCAGCAGTCGCATCGGACAGGGGCGCGCTGAAGCTTTCTTT
>TRBJ1-5|-|15|TRBV19
CASSVQTGNNQPQHF
TGTGCCAGTAGTGTGCAGACGGGGAACAATCAGCCCCAGCATTTT
>TRBJ1-2|-|14|TRBV7-8
CASSLGGVGYGYTF
TGTGCCAGCAGCTTAGGGGGGGTTGGCTATGGCTACACCTTC
>TRBJ2-7|TRBD1|15|TRBV7-2
CASSASGTETYEQYF
TGTGCCAGCAGCGCATCCGGGACAGAAACCTACGAGCAGTACTTC
>TRBJ2-7|TRBD2|14|TRBV6-5
CASRNPGLADEQYF
TGTGCCAGCAGAAATCCGGGACTAGCAGACGAACAGTACTTC
>TRBJ2-1|TRBD2|14|TRBV9
CASSVDSGRNEQFF
TGTGCCAGCAGCGTAGATAGCGGGAGGAATGAGCAGTTCTTC
>TRBJ1-1|-|14|TRBV5-5
CASSLKAGGTEAFF
TGTGCCAGCAGCTTGAAAGCCGGAGGGACTGAAGCTTTCTTT
>TRBJ2-7|TRBD1|15|TRBV6-1
CASIYDRDGSAEQYF
TGTGCCAGCATTTATGACAGGGATGGGTCGGCCGAGCAGTACTTC
>TRBJ1-4|-|13|TRBV18
CASSPGLSEKLFF
TGTGCCAGCTCACCAGGACTAAGTGAAAAACTGTTTTTT
>TRBJ1-4|-|13|TRBV28
CASSLRVYEKLFF
TGTGCCAGCAGTTTGCGGGTCTATGAAAAACTGTTTTTT
>TRBJ2-5|TRBD1|15|TRBV27
CASTLTGGLGETQYF
TGTGCCAGCACCCTCACAGGGGGCTTAGGAGAGACCCAGTACTTC
>TRBJ2-1|-|14|TRBV5-1
CASASLVLQNEQFF
TGCGCCAGCGCAAGTTTGGTGCTACAGAATGAGCAGTTCTTC